This T cell receptor beta chain was identified during a study of T-cell reconstitution after alpha-beta-depleted transplantation in children. In germline, CDR1 is SGHAT, CDR2 FQDESV (reference sequence). The CDR3 totals 16 residues. The germline V and J ends were trimmed by 3 bases and 2 bases, with 15 bases remaining between them. During its preparation, the TCRbeta library received unique molecular identifiers. One entry per CDR3 protein, called by TCRdb with MiXCR from the PCR reads. The table includes under 450,000 distinct CDR3 sequences, more than 10% detected once. Ten or more counts support this clonotype.

The sample here was PBMCs, taken from the stem cell graft. The origin of this receptor is a human donor who donated a stem cell graft to a child with Fanconi anemia. This chain joins TRBV11-1 and TRBJ2-3; TRBD1 might be the D (5 bases). This chain's CDR3 is CASSLDAQVNTDTQYF. DNA for the CDR3: TGTGCCAGCAGCTTGGACGCACAGGTTAACACAGATACGCAGTATTTT.